This TCR beta chain was found in a study of synovial regulatory T cells in juvenile arthritis. At the level of the study: One patient received methotrexate plus infliximab; one lacked treatment information. General study results and limits: Across patients, iaTreg TCR repertoires were mostly private, partly shared with synovial Teff and blood CPL.

Method: immunoSEQ multiplex PCR; TCRdb's copy keeps in-frame clones and lacks some. The sample has several thousand clones, and its top ten clones hold roughly 1.5%. A note on this clone: Its antigen remains unknown.

CDR3 size: 16 residues. No DNA appears here. Germline lookup yields CDR1 LNHDA and CDR2 SQIVND (reference sequence). Source material: Treg cells from blood. Regarding subset: remaining (HLA-DR-negative) circulating blood Treg cells. The receptor's source is a donor aged 2-30 years with juvenile idiopathic arthritis. The rearrangement joins TRBV19 to TRBJ1-5. This chain's CDR3 is CASSIRGGISNQPQHF.